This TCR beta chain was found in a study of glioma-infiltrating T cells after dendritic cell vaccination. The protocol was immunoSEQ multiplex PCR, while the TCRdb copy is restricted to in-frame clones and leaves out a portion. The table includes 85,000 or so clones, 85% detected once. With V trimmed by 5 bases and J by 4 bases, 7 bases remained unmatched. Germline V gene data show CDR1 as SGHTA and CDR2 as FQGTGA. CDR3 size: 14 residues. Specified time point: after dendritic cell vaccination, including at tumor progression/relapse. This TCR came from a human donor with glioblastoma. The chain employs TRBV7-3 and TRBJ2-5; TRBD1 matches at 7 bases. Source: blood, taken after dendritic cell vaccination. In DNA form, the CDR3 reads TGTGCCAGCAGCCCCCGACAGGGTGGAGAGACCCAGTACTTC. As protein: CASSPRQGGETQYF.